The T cell receptor beta chain under discussion was sequenced for a study of T cell responses to AZD1222 COVID-19 vaccine. Findings and caveats of the study: Repertoire samples came only from after the peak T cell response. Spike-specific TCR breadth and depth went up after people got two AZD1222 doses. Among the donors, most were white British and more were female, and clonal diversity was possibly underestimated. Nearly half of spike-specific TCRs reportedly go after variant regions that carry no mutations.

For this clone: Its antigen is as yet unknown.

V lost 3 bases and J lost 0, with 6 bases in between. The CDR3 covers 14 residues. Germline V gives CDR1 SGHNT, CDR2 YENEEA. Some clones are missing from TCRdb's copy, which holds only in-frame ones; the method was immunoSEQ multiplex PCR. The sample holds approximately 130,000 clones, over 85% seen once. The source material was peripheral blood, sampled 28 days after the second AZD1222 dose. This TCR was sampled from an adult who received the AZD1222 COVID-19 vaccine. The chain employs TRBV11-3 and TRBJ1-3; D call uncertain. In nucleotides, the CDR3 is TGTGCCAGCAGCTTTCTGAGCTCTGGAAACACCATATATTTT. Translating it yields CASSFLSSGNTIYF.